A selection of T cell receptor beta chains follows, all from one sample in a study of fetal regulatory T cell absence and autoimmunity. Sequenced by immunoSEQ multiplex PCR; TCRdb stores in-frame clones only, minus some. This sample has 85,000 to 100,000 clones, with 55% to 75% found just once. The sequenced sample was pancreas tissue. Source of these receptors: a male donor with IPEX syndrome. Both conserved end residues are part of each CDR3. A D gene is named only where the DNA matches it firmly. Clone size is given for some rows only: seen once, a few or many times, or a class if the clone is expanded.

J: TRBJ1-2
size: -
V: TRBV7-8
D: -
DNA: TGTGCCAGCAGCTTAGGATGGGGGGAGGATGGCTACACCTTC
CDR3: CASSLGWGEDGYTF

J: TRBJ2-7
size: -
V: TRBV6-1
D: -
DNA: TGTGCCAGCAGTGAAGCAGGGTACGAGCAGTACTTC
CDR3: CASSEAGYEQYF

J: TRBJ1-4
size: -
V: TRBV4-3
D: -
DNA: TGCGCCAGCAGCCAAGAAGGGGACACTAATGAAAAACTGTTTTTT
CDR3: CASSQEGDTNEKLFF

J: TRBJ2-1
size: -
V: TRBV11-2
D: -
DNA: TGTGCCAGCAGCTTAGGGACTGTACACAATGAGCAGTTCTTC
CDR3: CASSLGTVHNEQFF

J: TRBJ2-2
size: -
V: TRBV9
D: -
DNA: TGTGCCAGCAGCGTAGGGACGGTCCGAACAACCGGGGAGCTGTTTTTT
CDR3: CASSVGTVRTTGELFF

J: TRBJ1-2
size: -
V: TRBV11-2
D: -
DNA: TGTGCCAGCAGCTTAGAGGGAGTCAACTATGGCTACACCTTC
CDR3: CASSLEGVNYGYTF

J: TRBJ2-3
size: once
V: TRBV7-2
D: TRBD2
DNA: TGTGCCAGCAGCGCGACGAGCGGGAGCCGAGATACGCAGTATTTT
CDR3: CASSATSGSRDTQYF

J: TRBJ2-7
size: once
V: TRBV5-4
D: TRBD2
DNA: TGTGCCAGCAGCTTGGGGGACTACCCCTACGAGCAGTACTTC
CDR3: CASSLGDYPYEQYF

J: TRBJ2-7
size: few
V: TRBV12-5
D: TRBD2
DNA: TGTGCTAGCGGCCGCGGCGGGAGTCCTTCCTACGAGCAGTACTTC
CDR3: CASGRGGSPSYEQYF

J: TRBJ1-3
size: -
V: TRBV5-1
D: -
DNA: TGCGCCAGCAGCTCCTCACAGGTCTTCTCTGGAAACACCATATATTTT
CDR3: CASSSSQVFSGNTIYF

J: TRBJ2-1
size: -
V: TRBV4-1
D: -
DNA: TGCGCCAGCAGCCAAGTCGTGGGAAGAGGTTCCTACAATGAGCAGTTCTTC
CDR3: CASSQVVGRGSYNEQFF

J: TRBJ2-3
size: -
V: TRBV4-1
D: -
DNA: TGCGCCAGCAGCCTAAGGACCGTTAGCACAGATACGCAGTATTTT
CDR3: CASSLRTVSTDTQYF

J: TRBJ1-1
size: -
V: TRBV27
D: -
DNA: TGTGCCAGCAGTTTTACTACGGTTGGTGAAGCTTTCTTT
CDR3: CASSFTTVGEAFF

J: TRBJ2-4
size: few
V: TRBV6-5
D: -
DNA: TGTGCCAGCAGTGAAGCAGGGAACATTCAGTACTTC
CDR3: CASSEAGNIQYF

J: TRBJ2-3
size: -
V: TRBV2
D: -
DNA: TGTGCCAGCAGTGCTATGAGGACGCAGTATTTT
CDR3: CASSAMRTQYF

J: TRBJ1-6
size: few
V: TRBV2
D: -
DNA: TGTGCCAGCAGTGCGGAGAGCTCCTATAATTCACCCCTCCACTTT
CDR3: CASSAESSYNSPLHF

J: TRBJ2-1
size: -
V: TRBV6-6
D: -
DNA: TGTGCCAGCAGTTACGCGGGTCCTAGCAATGAGCAGTTCTTC
CDR3: CASSYAGPSNEQFF

J: TRBJ1-2
size: -
V: TRBV4-1
D: TRBD1
DNA: TGCGCCAGCAGCCAAGTTCTGACAGGGGGCGGTGGCTACACCTTC
CDR3: CASSQVLTGGGGYTF

J: TRBJ1-5
size: -
V: TRBV7-6
D: -
DNA: TGTGCCAGCAGCTTAGCGCCCGGACAGAATCAGCCCCAGCATTTT
CDR3: CASSLAPGQNQPQHF

J: TRBJ1-2
size: -
V: TRBV15
D: -
DNA: TGTGCCACCAGCAGAGATCTCGGCCCGCTAAGAGGCTACACCTTC
CDR3: CATSRDLGPLRGYTF

J: TRBJ2-3
size: -
V: TRBV9
D: TRBD2
DNA: TGTGCCAGCAGCGCGGGGGGGCCAGATACGCAGTATTTT
CDR3: CASSAGGPDTQYF

J: TRBJ2-2
size: -
V: TRBV6-6
D: TRBD2
DNA: TGTGCCAGCAGTTCGACTAGCGGGAGGCGGACCGGGGAGCTGTTTTTT
CDR3: CASSSTSGRRTGELFF

J: TRBJ2-4
size: -
V: TRBV7-9
D: -
DNA: TGTGCCAGCAGCCCGACCAAGGGGGAAGCCAAAAACATTCAGTACTTC
CDR3: CASSPTKGEAKNIQYF

J: TRBJ2-1
size: -
V: TRBV30
D: -
DNA: TGTGCCTGGAGTCAAAGGTGGGCGGGATGCCATCAGTTCTTC
CDR3: CAWSQRWAGCHQFF

J: TRBJ2-7
size: -
V: TRBV6-1
D: -
DNA: TGTGCCAGCACCTCGGAAGCCTACGAGCAGTACTTC
CDR3: CASTSEAYEQYF

J: TRBJ2-1
size: -
V: TRBV20-1
D: -
DNA: TGCAGTGCTAGAATTGACGGGCAGTTCTTC
CDR3: CSARIDGQFF

J: TRBJ1-3
size: -
V: TRBV6-5
D: -
DNA: TGTGCCAGCAGTACGGCGGACAGTTTTGGAAACACCATATATTTT
CDR3: CASSTADSFGNTIYF

J: TRBJ2-3
size: -
V: TRBV9
D: TRBD2
DNA: TGTGCCAGCAGCCAGAGGGCTAGCGGGGGAGATACGCAGTATTTT
CDR3: CASSQRASGGDTQYF

J: TRBJ2-7
size: -
V: TRBV7-9
D: TRBD2
DNA: TGTGCCAGCAGCCCTAAAAGCGGGGGGGCTTCCCACGAGCAGTACTTC
CDR3: CASSPKSGGASHEQYF

J: TRBJ2-7
size: -
V: TRBV30
D: TRBD2
DNA: TGTGCCTGGAGCCTAGTATGGGAGGGGACCGAGCAGTACTTC
CDR3: CAWSLVWEGTEQYF

J: TRBJ2-1
size: once
V: TRBV11-2
D: TRBD2
DNA: TGTGCCAGCAGCTTGTGGGCTAGCGGGCGGTACAATGAGCAGTTCTTC
CDR3: CASSLWASGRYNEQFF

J: TRBJ1-2
size: few
V: TRBV25-1
D: -
DNA: TGTGCCAGCAGTGTTGGGAACGGCTACACCTTC
CDR3: CASSVGNGYTF

J: TRBJ2-3
size: -
V: TRBV9
D: -
DNA: TGTGCCAGCGGTGGGGCCTTAAGCGCCGATACGCAGTATTTT
CDR3: CASGGALSADTQYF

J: TRBJ2-3
size: -
V: TRBV6-1
D: -
DNA: TGTGCCAGCAGTGAATCGGCAGATACGCAGTATTTT
CDR3: CASSESADTQYF

J: TRBJ1-3
size: -
V: TRBV5-4
D: -
DNA: TGTGCCAGCAGCTTGGGAACGGGGGCGAAAGGAAACACCATATATTTT
CDR3: CASSLGTGAKGNTIYF

J: TRBJ1-5
size: -
V: TRBV19
D: -
DNA: TGTGCCAGTACGAGTTGGGGGTCCGGGGGTCAGCCCCAGCATTTT
CDR3: CASTSWGSGGQPQHF

J: TRBJ2-3
size: -
V: TRBV6-1
D: TRBD2
DNA: TGTGCCAGCAGTGGGACTAGCGGGGGCACAGATACGCAGTATTTT
CDR3: CASSGTSGGTDTQYF

J: TRBJ2-7
size: few
V: TRBV6-5
D: TRBD2
DNA: TGTGCCAGCAGTTACTATCCTAGCGGGAGGGCCTACGAGCAGTACTTC
CDR3: CASSYYPSGRAYEQYF

J: TRBJ1-4
size: -
V: TRBV4-1
D: -
DNA: TGCGCCAGCAGCCAAGAAGGGCTAAGGGGTGAAAAACTGTTTTTT
CDR3: CASSQEGLRGEKLFF

J: TRBJ2-3
size: few
V: TRBV4-2
D: -
DNA: TGTGCCAGCAGCCAAGAATCATCAACGGGCCGCACAGATACGCAGTATTTT
CDR3: CASSQESSTGRTDTQYF

J: TRBJ2-7
size: -
V: TRBV5-1
D: -
DNA: TGCGCCAGCAGCTTGGCGGGGACCTGGGCCTACGAGCAGTACTTC
CDR3: CASSLAGTWAYEQYF

J: TRBJ2-1
size: -
V: TRBV5-6
D: TRBD2
DNA: TGTGCCAGCAGCCTTGGACTAGCGGGTTTCAATGAGCAGTTCTTC
CDR3: CASSLGLAGFNEQFF

J: TRBJ2-7
size: -
V: TRBV5-1
D: -
DNA: TGCGCCAGCAGCTCGGACAGCTCCTACGAGCAGTACTTC
CDR3: CASSSDSSYEQYF

J: TRBJ2-1
size: -
V: TRBV6-5
D: -
DNA: -
CDR3: CASSYKAGDFGNEQFF

J: TRBJ1-2
size: -
V: TRBV30
D: -
DNA: TGTGCCTGGAGTGCAACGTGGAGCTATGGCTACACCTTC
CDR3: CAWSATWSYGYTF